This entry is about one T cell receptor beta chain. Trimming cost V 0 bases and J 5 bases, with 13 bases left between them. In germline, CDR1 is SQVTM, CDR2 ANQGSEA. CDR3 size: 14 residues. This sample is part of a study of CD8 T cells in Susac syndrome. Sequencing targeted TCR beta in T cells from blood (CD8+ and CD4+). The multiple sclerosis control group comprised treatment-naive patients with stable or active relapsing-remitting disease. Isolation of CD8+ and CD4+ T cells was performed negatively, whereas enrichment of TEMRA cells was done by FACS. With random hexamers, reverse transcription was performed on roughly 0.5 to 1 ug of RNA. Across 54 Vbeta and 13 Jbeta, TCR beta CDR3 was amplified with immunoSEQ multiplex PCR. MiXCR, run by TCRdb on the immunoSEQ multiplex PCR reads, gives a single entry per CDR3 protein. The table records some 52,000 distinct CDR3 sequences, approximately 93% of them present only once.

The sample consisted of CD8+ T cells from PBMCs. This chain links TRBV29-1 with TRBJ1-2; weak D call: TRBD1 (5 bases). The receptor was isolated from a human donor with multiple sclerosis. The CDR3 region is CSVEDPRDTYGYTF. The CDR3 DNA sequence: TGCAGCGTTGAAGACCCCAGGGATACTTATGGCTACACCTTC.